The clone carrying this T cell receptor beta chain came up a few times. The study amplified TCR beta CDR3 regions using RNA transcripts. In the first round, RT-PCR was carried out with HTBI primers, and a multiplex PCR formed the second round. TCRdb reprocessed the multiplex PCR reads with MiXCR, giving one entry per CDR3 protein. The profile shows about 700,000 distinct CDR3 sequences, around 40% of them singletons. The record originates from a study of Graves' ophthalmopathy and Graves' hyperthyroidism. V was trimmed by 9 bases and J by 1 base, leaving 16 bases between them. The CDR3 has 14 residues. Germline lookup yields CDR1 LNHDA and CDR2 SQIVND (reference sequence).

The sample consisted of peripheral blood. This receptor was identified in an adult man with Graves' ophthalmopathy. The chain recombines TRBV19 with TRBJ2-7, with a tentative D call TRBD1 (6 bases). CDR3 bases: TGTGCCAGCTCACCAGGGGACGGATCCTACGAGCAGTACTTC. It specifies CASSPGDGSYEQYF. Variable domain in full (rest from reference TRBV19 and TRBJ2-7): DGGITQSPKYLFRKEGQNVTLSCEQNLNHDAMYWYRQDPGQGLRLIYYSQIVNDFQKGDIAEGYSVSREKKESFPLTVTSAQKNPTAFYLCASSPGDGSYEQYFGPGTRLTVT.